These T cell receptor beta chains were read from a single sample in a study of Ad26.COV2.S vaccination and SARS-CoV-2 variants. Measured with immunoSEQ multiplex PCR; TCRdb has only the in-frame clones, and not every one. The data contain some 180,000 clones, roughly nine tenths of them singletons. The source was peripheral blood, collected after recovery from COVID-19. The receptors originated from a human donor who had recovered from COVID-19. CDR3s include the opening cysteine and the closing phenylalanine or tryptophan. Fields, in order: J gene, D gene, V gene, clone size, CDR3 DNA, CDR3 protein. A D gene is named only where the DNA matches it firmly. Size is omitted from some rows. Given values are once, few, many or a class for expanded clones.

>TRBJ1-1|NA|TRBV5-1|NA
TGCGCCAGCAGAAGGATGAACACTGAAGCTTTCTTT
CASRRMNTEAFF
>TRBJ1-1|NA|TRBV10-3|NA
TGTGCCACCCTTGGACGGGGGAACACTGAAGCTTTCTTT
CATLGRGNTEAFF
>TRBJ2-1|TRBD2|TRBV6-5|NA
TGTGCCAGTGTGAGGGAGGGCCACAATGAGCAGTTCTTC
CASVREGHNEQFF
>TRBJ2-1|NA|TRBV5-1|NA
TGCGCCAGCAGCTTGGAGGCCCTTCCCTACAATGAGCAGTTCTTC
CASSLEALPYNEQFF
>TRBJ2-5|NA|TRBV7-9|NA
TGTGCCAGCAGCTTAGGCCCCACCCCCCAAGAGACCCAGTACTTC
CASSLGPTPQETQYF
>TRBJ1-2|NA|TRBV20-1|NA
TGCAGTGCTAGTCGGGGGAGCTATGGCTACACCTTC
CSASRGSYGYTF
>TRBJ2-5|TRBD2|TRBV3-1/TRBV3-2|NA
TGTGCCAGCAGGCCCATAGCGGGGGAGACCCAGTACTTC
CASRPIAGETQYF
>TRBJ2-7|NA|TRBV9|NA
TGTGCCAGCAGCGTAGTTTCCGGGGGCGAGGGCGAGCAGTACTTC
CASSVVSGGEGEQYF
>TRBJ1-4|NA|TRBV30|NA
TGTGCCTGGAGTGTAGGGGGAGGCACAACTAATGAAAAACTGTTTTTT
CAWSVGGGTTNEKLFF
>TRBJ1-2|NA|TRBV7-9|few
TGTGCCAGCAGTTCGCTCCGGGAGCGACAAAGGGGCTACACCTTC
CASSSLRERQRGYTF
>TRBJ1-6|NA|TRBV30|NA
TGTGCCTGGAAGGCAGAATATAATTCACCCCTCCACTTT
CAWKAEYNSPLHF
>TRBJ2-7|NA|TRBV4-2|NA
TGTGCCAGCAGCCAAGAAAACCACGAGCAGTACTTC
CASSQENHEQYF
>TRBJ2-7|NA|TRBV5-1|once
TGCGCCAGCAGCTCGACCGGGACCCTCGACGAGCAGTACTTC
CASSSTGTLDEQYF
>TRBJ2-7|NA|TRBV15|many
TGTGCCACCAGCAGAGTGACGGGTTACTACGAGCAGTACTTC
CATSRVTGYYEQYF
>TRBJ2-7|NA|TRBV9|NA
TGTGCCAGCAGCGTAGCCCCGGGTGTAGGGTACGAGCAGTACTTC
CASSVAPGVGYEQYF
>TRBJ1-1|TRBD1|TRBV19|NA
TGTGCCAGTAGTATCGAAGAGTGGGAACAGGGGATCTCCTATGAAGCTTTCTTT
CASSIEEWEQGISYEAFF
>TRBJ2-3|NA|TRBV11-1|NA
TGTGCCAGCAGCCTCGGTTCAGATACGCAGTATTTT
CASSLGSDTQYF
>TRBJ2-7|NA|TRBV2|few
TGTGCCACCACCCGGTGGGGAGCGGATCCCTACGAGCAGTACTTC
CATTRWGADPYEQYF
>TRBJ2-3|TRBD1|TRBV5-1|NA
TGCGCCAGCAGCTCAGGGGGATCTCCAGATACGCAGTATTTT
CASSSGGSPDTQYF
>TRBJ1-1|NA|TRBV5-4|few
TGTGCCAGCAGCTTCGGCCAGAGGAACACTGAAGCTTTCTTT
CASSFGQRNTEAFF
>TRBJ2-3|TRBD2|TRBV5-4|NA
TGTGCCAGCAGCCCTGCGGCGGGAGGGCCCACAGATACGCAGTATTTT
CASSPAAGGPTDTQYF
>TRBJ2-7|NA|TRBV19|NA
TGTGCCAGTAGTACGGCCGGAGGCTACGAGCAGTACTTC
CASSTAGGYEQYF
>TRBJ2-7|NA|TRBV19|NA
TGTGCCAGTAGTCCGTTTCAGGGGCAGGGCGACGAGCAGTACTTC
CASSPFQGQGDEQYF
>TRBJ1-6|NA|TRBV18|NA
TGTGCCAGCTCACCCGGAGGGGGCTCCTATAATTCACCCCTCCACTTT
CASSPGGGSYNSPLHF
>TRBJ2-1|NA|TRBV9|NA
TGTGCCAGCAGCGTAGGAAGTTACAATGAGCAGTTCTTC
CASSVGSYNEQFF
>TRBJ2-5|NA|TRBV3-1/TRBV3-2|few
TGTGCCAGCAGCCAGGGGCCTCTGGGCGAGACCCAGTACTTC
CASSQGPLGETQYF
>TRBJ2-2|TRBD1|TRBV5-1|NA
TGCGCCAGCGGACAGGGGGCCAACACCGGGGAGCTGTTTTTT
CASGQGANTGELFF
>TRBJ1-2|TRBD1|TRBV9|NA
TGTGCCAGCAGCGTAGGGGACAGGGGTACTTCTAACTATGGCTACACCTTC
CASSVGDRGTSNYGYTF
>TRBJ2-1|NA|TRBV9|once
TGTGCCAGCAGCGTAGGGTGGGGTAGGGCTATAAGCTCCTACAATGAGCAGTTCTTC
CASSVGWGRAISSYNEQFF
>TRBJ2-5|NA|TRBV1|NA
TGCACCAGCAGCCACCGGACCCGAAGGGCAGAGACCCAGTACTTC
CTSSHRTRRAETQYF
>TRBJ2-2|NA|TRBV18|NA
TGTGCCAGCTCAGGAGAAAGCTCCGGGGAGCTGTTTTTT
CASSGESSGELFF
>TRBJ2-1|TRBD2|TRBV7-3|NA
TGTGCCAGCAGCTCGGGTACGGGGGGTCAATACAATGAGCAGTTCTTC
CASSSGTGGQYNEQFF
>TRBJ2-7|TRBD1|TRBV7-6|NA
TGTGCCAGCAGCTCCTTTAGGGACACAGGGGCCGAGCAGTACTTC
CASSSFRDTGAEQYF
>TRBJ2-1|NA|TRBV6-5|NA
TGTGCCAGCAGCAGGAGAGCCTACAATGAGCAGTTCTTC
CASSRRAYNEQFF
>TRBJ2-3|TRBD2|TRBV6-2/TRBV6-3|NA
TGTGCCAGCAGTTACGGGCTAGCGGGGATCACAGATACGCAGTATTTT
CASSYGLAGITDTQYF
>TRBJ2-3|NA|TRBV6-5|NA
TGTGCCAGCGGCCAGGGGCTACCCACAGATACGCAGTATTTT
CASGQGLPTDTQYF
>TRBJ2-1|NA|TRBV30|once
TGTGCCTGGAGTCGGGGGGCCCCTCCGGATGAGCAGTTCTTC
CAWSRGAPPDEQFF
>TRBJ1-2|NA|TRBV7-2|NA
TGTGCCAGCAGCCCGATGGGGGATCCTAGCTATGGCTACACCTTC
CASSPMGDPSYGYTF
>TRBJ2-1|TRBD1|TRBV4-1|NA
TGCGCCAGCAGCCAAGATGTGGGGACAGGCAAAAATGAGCAGTTCTTC
CASSQDVGTGKNEQFF
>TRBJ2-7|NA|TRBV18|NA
TGTGCCAGCTCACAGGGTGCCTCGACCTACGAGCAGTACTTC
CASSQGASTYEQYF
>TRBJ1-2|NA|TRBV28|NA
TGTGCCAGCATCCTGGCCCGGGGGCCCAACTATGGCTACACCTTC
CASILARGPNYGYTF
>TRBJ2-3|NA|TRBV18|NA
TGTGCCAGCTCACCTACTAGAGAGGCAGATACGCAGTATTTT
CASSPTREADTQYF
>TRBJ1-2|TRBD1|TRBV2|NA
TGTGCCAGCAGTGCGTCCCTTGGGACAGGGAGTGGCTACACCTTC
CASSASLGTGSGYTF
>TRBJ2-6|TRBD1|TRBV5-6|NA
TGTGCCAGCAGCCAAGGGACAGGGGTTTACAACGTCCTGACTTTC
CASSQGTGVYNVLTF
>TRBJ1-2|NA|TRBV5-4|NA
TGTGCCAGCAGCTCCAGACAGAAAATAGCTCATTATGGCTACACCTTC
CASSSRQKIAHYGYTF
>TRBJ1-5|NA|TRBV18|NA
TGTGCCAGCTCACCCGGACAGATCTTCAATCAGCCCCAGCATTTT
CASSPGQIFNQPQHF